This is a list of T cell receptor beta chains from one sample in a study of blood T cell repertoires in COVID-19. Profiling relied on immunoSEQ multiplex PCR, and the TCRdb table lists in-frame clones only, not all of them. The data hold about 97,000 clones, with 85% to 95% observed a single time. The sample comprised peripheral blood. Receptors were obtained from a man aged 45-65 years with active COVID-19. The CDR3 runs from the conserved cysteine through the conserved F or W. The order of the fields is J gene, V gene, D gene, CDR3 protein. The D gene is left open where the match is weak.

>TRBJ2-7|TRBV7-8|TRBD1
CASSPIRGLNHYEQYF
>TRBJ2-1|TRBV6-5|.
CASSRYNEQFF
>TRBJ1-5|TRBV7-2|.
CASSSGQLNQPQHF
>TRBJ2-3|TRBV7-2|TRBD2
CASSLETAGANTQYF
>TRBJ1-5|TRBV18|TRBD1
CASSRGQGPSNQPQHF
>TRBJ2-7|TRBV28|.
CASSLRTAYEQYF
>TRBJ2-1|TRBV5-1|.
CASSANYNEQFF
>TRBJ2-1|TRBV7-9|.
CASSLGGLFSYNEQFF
>TRBJ2-6|TRBV2|TRBD2
CASSDSGFSGANVLTF
>TRBJ1-1|TRBV10-3|TRBD1
CAISEINRGRGVAEAFF
>TRBJ1-5|TRBV27|.
CASSSLYSNQPQHF
>TRBJ2-6|TRBV29-1|.
CSVVEESGANVLTF
>TRBJ1-5|TRBV20-1|.
CSASMGDQPQHF
>TRBJ1-3|TRBV7-9|.
CASSSPPGYTIYF
>TRBJ2-2|TRBV4-1|.
CASKQGDTYTGELFF
>TRBJ2-7|TRBV3-1/TRBV3-2|TRBD2
CASSPQLAGTLEQYF
>TRBJ2-7|TRBV27|TRBD1
CASSLSGQGASYEQYF
>TRBJ2-5|TRBV19|.
CASSPDYQETQYF
>TRBJ2-1|TRBV6-1|TRBD2
CASSEVRGVGASNNEQFF
>TRBJ2-1|TRBV7-9|TRBD2
CASSLRSGSETYNEQFF
>TRBJ1-4|TRBV7-2|.
CASSPQASNEKLFF
>TRBJ2-7|TRBV7-9|.
CASSPQEGQLSYEQYF
>TRBJ2-7|TRBV7-6|TRBD2
CASSRGTSGTYEQYF
>TRBJ2-7|TRBV9|.
CASSLNPNAPSSYEQYF
>TRBJ1-1|TRBV12-3/TRBV12-4|.
CASSLTENTEAFF